Listed below are T cell receptor beta chains from one sample, sequenced in a study of cytomegalovirus exposure and HLA in healthy donors. Sequencing was performed with immunoSEQ multiplex PCR; in TCRdb, only in-frame clones are kept and a portion is missing. The sample holds 60,000 to 80,000 clones, 85% to 95% seen once. The sequenced material came from PBMCs. Receptors originate from a woman aged 18-29 years in good health and CMV-seropositive. Each CDR3 is given with its conserved first and last residue. Fields, in order: J gene, V gene, clone size, D gene, CDR3 protein, CDR3 DNA. The D gene is left open where the match is weak. Only part of the rows carry a size: once, few, many, or a class if the clone is expanded.

J gene: TRBJ1-6; V gene: TRBV28; clone size: NA; D gene: NA; CDR3 protein: CASSFGGNSPLHF; CDR3 DNA: TGTGCCAGCAGTTTTGGCGGAAATTCACCCCTCCACTTT
J gene: TRBJ2-5; V gene: TRBV5-1; clone size: NA; D gene: NA; CDR3 protein: CASSRNLQTQYF; CDR3 DNA: TGCGCCAGCAGCCGCAACCTACAGACCCAGTACTTC
J gene: TRBJ2-3; V gene: TRBV13; clone size: NA; D gene: TRBD1; CDR3 protein: CASSYRQGDTDTQYF; CDR3 DNA: TGTGCCAGCAGTTATAGACAGGGGGACACAGATACGCAGTATTTT
J gene: TRBJ1-1; V gene: TRBV4-1; clone size: NA; D gene: NA; CDR3 protein: CASSQTSRAPNTEAFF; CDR3 DNA: TGCGCCAGCAGCCAAACGTCCAGGGCCCCGAACACTGAAGCTTTCTTT
J gene: TRBJ2-3; V gene: TRBV19; clone size: NA; D gene: NA; CDR3 protein: CASTLASGDTQYF; CDR3 DNA: TGTGCCAGTACGTTAGCCAGCGGAGATACGCAGTATTTT
J gene: TRBJ2-1; V gene: TRBV15; clone size: NA; D gene: TRBD2; CDR3 protein: CATSRDRTRGAEQFF; CDR3 DNA: TGTGCCACCAGCAGAGATCGGACTAGAGGGGCTGAGCAGTTCTTC
J gene: TRBJ2-5; V gene: TRBV5-1; clone size: NA; D gene: TRBD2; CDR3 protein: CASMASGGHQETQYF; CDR3 DNA: TGCGCCAGCATGGCAAGCGGGGGCCATCAAGAGACCCAGTACTTC
J gene: TRBJ2-7; V gene: TRBV6-5; clone size: once; D gene: TRBD1; CDR3 protein: CASSKRQGTYEQYF; CDR3 DNA: TGTGCCAGCAGTAAAAGACAGGGGACCTACGAGCAGTACTTC
J gene: TRBJ2-1; V gene: TRBV18; clone size: NA; D gene: NA; CDR3 protein: CASSPTGGNEQFF; CDR3 DNA: TGTGCCAGCTCACCAACCGGGGGCAATGAGCAGTTCTTC
J gene: TRBJ2-1; V gene: TRBV11-2; clone size: NA; D gene: NA; CDR3 protein: CASSLDRGNNEQFF; CDR3 DNA: TGTGCCAGCAGCTTAGACAGGGGAAACAATGAGCAGTTCTTC
J gene: TRBJ2-7; V gene: TRBV28; clone size: NA; D gene: TRBD2; CDR3 protein: CASSLSGVYEQYF; CDR3 DNA: TGTGCCAGCAGTTTAAGCGGGGTGTACGAGCAGTACTTC
J gene: TRBJ2-7; V gene: TRBV27; clone size: NA; D gene: NA; CDR3 protein: CASSRAGAYEQYF; CDR3 DNA: TGTGCCAGCAGTAGGGCAGGGGCCTACGAGCAGTACTTC
J gene: TRBJ1-5; V gene: TRBV6-6; clone size: NA; D gene: TRBD1; CDR3 protein: CASNPRGLNQPQHF; CDR3 DNA: TGTGCCAGCAATCCCAGGGGGCTCAATCAGCCCCAGCATTTT
J gene: TRBJ1-1; V gene: TRBV6-6; clone size: NA; D gene: NA; CDR3 protein: CASSHPGTEAFF; CDR3 DNA: TGTGCCAGCAGTCACCCCGGGACTGAAGCTTTCTTT
J gene: TRBJ2-2; V gene: TRBV5-1; clone size: once; D gene: TRBD2; CDR3 protein: CASSLAPLAGGAGELFF; CDR3 DNA: TGCGCCAGCAGCTTGGCGCCCCTAGCGGGGGGGGCCGGGGAGCTGTTTTTT
J gene: TRBJ2-7; V gene: TRBV6-5; clone size: NA; D gene: TRBD1; CDR3 protein: CASSRTGDEQYF; CDR3 DNA: TGTGCCAGCAGTCGGACAGGGGACGAGCAGTACTTC
J gene: TRBJ2-5; V gene: TRBV5-1; clone size: NA; D gene: TRBD1; CDR3 protein: CASGQGVGETQYF; CDR3 DNA: TGCGCCAGCGGACAGGGGGTGGGAGAGACCCAGTACTTC
J gene: TRBJ2-7; V gene: TRBV4-1; clone size: once; D gene: TRBD2; CDR3 protein: CASSSGRPLAYEQYF; CDR3 DNA: TGCGCCAGCAGCTCCGGGAGGCCGTTGGCCTACGAGCAGTACTTC
J gene: TRBJ2-7; V gene: TRBV28; clone size: NA; D gene: NA; CDR3 protein: CASSFSRNQYF; CDR3 DNA: TGTGCCAGCAGTTTCTCGCGGAATCAGTACTTC
J gene: TRBJ1-1; V gene: TRBV6-5; clone size: NA; D gene: TRBD1; CDR3 protein: CASSYRGSGAEAFF; CDR3 DNA: TGTGCCAGCAGCTACAGGGGGTCCGGCGCTGAAGCTTTCTTT
J gene: TRBJ1-5; V gene: TRBV2; clone size: once; D gene: TRBD1; CDR3 protein: CASSELFPRQGKNQPQHF; CDR3 DNA: TGTGCCAGCAGTGAGCTCTTCCCCAGACAGGGAAAAAATCAGCCCCAGCATTTT
J gene: TRBJ1-5; V gene: TRBV4-1; clone size: NA; D gene: NA; CDR3 protein: CASSQDSEQNQPQHF; CDR3 DNA: TGCGCCAGCAGCCAAGATTCGGAGCAGAATCAGCCCCAGCATTTT
J gene: TRBJ1-1; V gene: TRBV7-2; clone size: NA; D gene: NA; CDR3 protein: CASSFGTRNTEAFF; CDR3 DNA: TGTGCCAGCAGCTTTGGGACTAGAAACACTGAAGCTTTCTTT
J gene: TRBJ1-2; V gene: TRBV28; clone size: NA; D gene: TRBD1; CDR3 protein: CASTPTGRLFNYGYTF; CDR3 DNA: TGTGCCAGCACCCCGACAGGGAGACTCTTTAACTATGGCTACACCTTC
J gene: TRBJ1-4; V gene: TRBV28; clone size: NA; D gene: TRBD1; CDR3 protein: CASTSLGGGEKLFF; CDR3 DNA: TGTGCCAGCACATCCTTAGGGGGCGGCGAAAAACTGTTTTTT
J gene: TRBJ1-2; V gene: TRBV19; clone size: NA; D gene: NA; CDR3 protein: CASAGNSFYGYTF; CDR3 DNA: TGTGCCAGCGCCGGGAATTCCTTCTATGGCTACACCTTC
J gene: TRBJ2-1; V gene: TRBV7-9; clone size: NA; D gene: TRBD2; CDR3 protein: CASSIPGTSGRAAYNEQFF; CDR3 DNA: TGTGCCAGCAGCATACCCGGGACTAGCGGGAGGGCCGCCTACAATGAGCAGTTCTTC
J gene: TRBJ2-2; V gene: TRBV5-1; clone size: NA; D gene: NA; CDR3 protein: CASRLSGNTGELFF; CDR3 DNA: TGCGCCAGCAGGCTAAGCGGGAACACCGGGGAGCTGTTTTTT
J gene: TRBJ1-1; V gene: TRBV18; clone size: NA; D gene: NA; CDR3 protein: CASSPLVFLGQNTEAFF; CDR3 DNA: TGTGCCAGCTCACCACTGGTATTTTTGGGACAGAACACTGAAGCTTTCTTT
J gene: TRBJ2-1; V gene: TRBV18; clone size: NA; D gene: NA; CDR3 protein: CASSLARYNEQFF; CDR3 DNA: TGTGCCAGCTCACTGGCCAGGTACAATGAGCAGTTCTTC
J gene: TRBJ2-4; V gene: TRBV4-3; clone size: NA; D gene: TRBD2; CDR3 protein: CASSQDLLAGKNIQYF; CDR3 DNA: TGCGCCAGCAGCCAAGACTTACTAGCGGGGAAAAACATTCAGTACTTC
J gene: TRBJ1-2; V gene: TRBV1; clone size: NA; D gene: NA; CDR3 protein: CTSSQTGCWYGYTF; CDR3 DNA: TGCACCAGCAGTCAGACAGGGTGTTGGTATGGCTACACCTTC
J gene: TRBJ1-3; V gene: TRBV7-9; clone size: NA; D gene: NA; CDR3 protein: CASSFLGRGSHSGNTIYF; CDR3 DNA: TGTGCCAGCAGCTTCTTAGGTAGAGGAAGCCACTCTGGAAACACCATATATTTT
J gene: TRBJ2-7; V gene: TRBV4-1; clone size: NA; D gene: NA; CDR3 protein: CASSLRQNSYSSYEQYF; CDR3 DNA: TGCGCCAGCAGCCTACGCCAAAATAGCTATAGCTCCTACGAGCAGTACTTC
J gene: TRBJ1-5; V gene: TRBV19; clone size: NA; D gene: TRBD1; CDR3 protein: CASRSDRHRNQPQHF; CDR3 DNA: TGTGCCAGTAGATCGGACAGGCACCGCAATCAGCCCCAGCATTTT
J gene: TRBJ2-1; V gene: TRBV7-2; clone size: NA; D gene: TRBD2; CDR3 protein: CASSPRLAGGSRDEQFF; CDR3 DNA: TGTGCCAGCAGCCCCCGACTAGCGGGAGGGAGCAGGGATGAGCAGTTCTTC
J gene: TRBJ2-3; V gene: TRBV28; clone size: NA; D gene: TRBD2; CDR3 protein: CASSLGAGGTDTQYF; CDR3 DNA: TGTGCCAGCAGTTTAGGGGCGGGGGGCACAGATACGCAGTATTTT
J gene: TRBJ1-1; V gene: TRBV4-3; clone size: NA; D gene: TRBD1; CDR3 protein: CASSRQGYTEAFF; CDR3 DNA: TGCGCCAGCAGCCGACAGGGCTACACTGAAGCTTTCTTT
J gene: TRBJ1-1; V gene: TRBV19; clone size: NA; D gene: TRBD1; CDR3 protein: CASYNPGQGKPRAGAFF; CDR3 DNA: TGTGCCAGTTACAATCCGGGACAGGGTAAGCCCCGTGCAGGAGCTTTCTTT
J gene: TRBJ2-2; V gene: TRBV5-6; clone size: NA; D gene: NA; CDR3 protein: CASSGTMGLIANTGELFF; CDR3 DNA: TGTGCCAGCAGCGGAACGATGGGACTTATAGCGAACACCGGGGAGCTGTTTTTT
J gene: TRBJ1-1; V gene: TRBV28; clone size: NA; D gene: NA; CDR3 protein: CASSRTDSTEAFF; CDR3 DNA: TGTGCCAGCAGCCGGACAGATAGCACTGAAGCTTTCTTT
J gene: TRBJ2-2; V gene: TRBV7-9; clone size: NA; D gene: TRBD1; CDR3 protein: CASSLQGAQNTGELFF; CDR3 DNA: TGTGCCAGCAGCTTACAGGGGGCGCAGAACACCGGGGAGCTGTTTTTT